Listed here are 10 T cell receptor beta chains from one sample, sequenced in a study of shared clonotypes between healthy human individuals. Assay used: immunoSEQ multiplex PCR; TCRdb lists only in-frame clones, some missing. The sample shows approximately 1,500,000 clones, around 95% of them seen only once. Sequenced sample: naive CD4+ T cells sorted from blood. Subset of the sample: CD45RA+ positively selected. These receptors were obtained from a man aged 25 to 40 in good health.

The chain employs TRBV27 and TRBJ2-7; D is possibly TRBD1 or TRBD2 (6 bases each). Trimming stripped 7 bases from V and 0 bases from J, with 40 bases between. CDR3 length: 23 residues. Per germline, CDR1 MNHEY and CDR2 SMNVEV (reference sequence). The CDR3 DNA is TGTGCCAGCAAGGACGTCGTCGGGACACCCAGGCGGCTAGCGAGTAGCAGCTCCTACGAGCAGTACTTC. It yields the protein CASKDVVGTPRRLASSSSYEQYF.

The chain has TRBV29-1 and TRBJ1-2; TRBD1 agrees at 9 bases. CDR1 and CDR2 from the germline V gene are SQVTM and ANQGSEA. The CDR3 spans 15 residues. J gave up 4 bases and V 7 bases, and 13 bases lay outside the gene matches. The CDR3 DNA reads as TGCAGCGCCGAATTATCCCGACAGGGGGTCTATGGCTACACCTTC. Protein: CSAELSRQGVYGYTF.

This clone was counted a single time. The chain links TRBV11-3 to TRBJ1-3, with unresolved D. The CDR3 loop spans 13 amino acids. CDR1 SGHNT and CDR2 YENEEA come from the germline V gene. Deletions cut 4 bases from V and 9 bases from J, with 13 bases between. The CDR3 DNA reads TGTGCCAGCAGCTCCTCTGGTGGTAGCACCATATATTTT. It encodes CASSSSGGSTIYF.

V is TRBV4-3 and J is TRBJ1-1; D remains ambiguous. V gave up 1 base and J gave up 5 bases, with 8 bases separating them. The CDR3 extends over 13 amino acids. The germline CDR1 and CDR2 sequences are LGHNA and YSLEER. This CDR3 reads CASSQGEGTEAFF. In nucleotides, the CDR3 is TGCGCCAGCAGCCAAGGGGAGGGAACTGAAGCTTTCTTT.

CDR3 sequence (DNA): TGTGCCAGCAGTTTAAGAGGGAGGGAGCAGTACTTC. Encoded protein: CASSLRGREQYF. The chain uses TRBV27 and TRBJ2-7; tentative D call: TRBD2 (6 bases). The germline V gene has CDR1 MNHEY and CDR2 SMNVEV (reference sequence). The CDR3 consists of 12 residues. Trimming pared 2 bases from V and 7 bases from J, leaving 9 bases between.

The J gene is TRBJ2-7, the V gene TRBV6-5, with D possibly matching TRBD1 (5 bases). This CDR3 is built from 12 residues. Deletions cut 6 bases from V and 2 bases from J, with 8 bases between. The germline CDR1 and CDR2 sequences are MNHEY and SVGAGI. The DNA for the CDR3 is TGTGCCAGCAGGCGGACAACCTACGAGCAGTACTTC. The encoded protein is CASRRTTYEQYF.

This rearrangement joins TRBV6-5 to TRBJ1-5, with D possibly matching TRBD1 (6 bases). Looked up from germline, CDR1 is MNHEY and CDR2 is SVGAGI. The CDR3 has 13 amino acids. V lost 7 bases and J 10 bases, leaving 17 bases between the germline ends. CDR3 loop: CASIDRLISPQHF. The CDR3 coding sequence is TGTGCCAGCATCGACAGGCTAATCAGCCCCCAGCATTTT.

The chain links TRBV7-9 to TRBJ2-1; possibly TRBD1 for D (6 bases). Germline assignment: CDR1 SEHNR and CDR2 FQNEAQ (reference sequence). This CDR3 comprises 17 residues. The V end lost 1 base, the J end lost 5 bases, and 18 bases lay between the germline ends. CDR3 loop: CASSLGTQGFMDNEQFF. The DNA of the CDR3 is TGTGCCAGCAGCTTAGGCACTCAGGGGTTTATGGACAATGAGCAGTTCTTC.

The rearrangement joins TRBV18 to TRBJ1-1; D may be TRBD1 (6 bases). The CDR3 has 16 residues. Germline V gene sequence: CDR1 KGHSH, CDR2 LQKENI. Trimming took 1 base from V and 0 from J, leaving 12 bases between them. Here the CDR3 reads CASSPLDRSMNTEAFF. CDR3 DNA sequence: TGTGCCAGCTCACCACTCGACAGGTCAATGAACACTGAAGCTTTCTTT.

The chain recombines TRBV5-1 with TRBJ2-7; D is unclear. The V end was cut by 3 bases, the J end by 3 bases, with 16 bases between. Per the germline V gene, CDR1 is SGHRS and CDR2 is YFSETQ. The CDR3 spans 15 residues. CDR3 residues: CASSSAGSHYYEQYF. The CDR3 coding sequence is TGCGCCAGCAGCTCGGCCGGAAGCCACTACTACGAGCAGTACTTC. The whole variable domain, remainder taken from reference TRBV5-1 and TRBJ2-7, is KAGVTQTPRYLIKTRGQQVTLSCSPISGHRSVSWYQQTPGQGLQFLFEYFSETQRNKGNFPGRFSGRQFSNSRSEMNVSTLELGDSALYLCASSSAGSHYYEQYFGPGTRLTVT.